These 10 T cell receptor beta chains were all obtained from the same sample, sequenced in a study of T cells in Graves' hyperthyroidism and ophthalmopathy. TCR beta CDR3 region amplification was performed from RNA transcripts. Researchers ran a first-round RT-PCR on the TCR CDR3 using the HTBI primer set. In TCRdb, the multiplex PCR reads were re-called with MiXCR into one record per CDR3 protein. In the table there are 340,000 or so distinct CDR3 sequences, 18% of which are singletons. Sequenced input: blood. The source is a woman aged 50 to 65 with Graves' hyperthyroidism.

The chain combines TRBV3-1 with TRBJ2-7; D remains ambiguous. The V gene's germline CDR1 is LGHDT and CDR2 YNNKEL (reference sequence). V lost 5 bases and J lost 5, with 7 bases in between. The CDR3 totals 11 residues. CDR3 in amino acids: CASSSFHEQYF. In nucleotides, the CDR3 is TGTGCCAGCAGCTCCTTCCACGAGCAGTACTTC.

This clonotype showed up just a few times. The chain employs TRBV2 and TRBJ1-5, with 7 bases fitting TRBD1. The length of the CDR3 is 15 residues. V trimming: 8 bases; J trimming: 0 bases; junction bases outside the gene matches: 7. The germline gives CDR1 SNHLY, CDR2 FYNNEI. This chain's CDR3 is CASVRDSSSNQPQHF. CDR3 in DNA: TGTGCCAGCGTACGGGACAGCTCTAGCAATCAGCCCCAGCATTTT.

A single count supports this clonotype. A much bigger clone sits one base away, suggesting this may be a read error. The V call is TRBV6-1, the J call TRBJ2-2; 9 bases fit TRBD2. Looked up from germline, CDR1 is MNHNS and CDR2 is SASEGT. CDR3 length: 22 residues. CDR3 sequence reads: CAGSELARIGLAGNKWTGELFF. CDR3 sequence (DNA): TGTGCCGGCAGTGAATTAGCTAGAATTGGCCTAGCGGGGAACAAATGGACCGGGGAGCTGTTTTTT.

The chain is built from TRBV9 and TRBJ2-1; TRBD1 agrees at 12 bases. J gave up 8 bases and V 0 bases, and 3 bases lay outside the gene matches. Germline V lookup: CDR1 SGDLS, CDR2 YYNGEE. The CDR3 spans 15 residues. This chain's CDR3 is CASSVGDRGLDEQFF. Here the CDR3 DNA reads TGTGCCAGCAGCGTAGGGGACAGGGGGCTAGATGAGCAGTTCTTC.

The chain has TRBV7-9 and TRBJ2-3, with a weak D call TRBD2 (6 bases). The CDR3 has 15 amino acids. CDR1 is SEHNR and CDR2 is FQNEAQ in the germline V gene (reference sequence). Trimming took off 5 bases at V and 6 bases at J, with 18 bases between the two ends. CDR3 protein: CASSPLRGSRDTQYF. CDR3 bases: TGTGCCAGCAGCCCCTTACGGGGGTCCCGCGATACGCAGTATTTT.

V gene TRBV7-9 combines with J gene TRBJ2-1; D uncertain. V lost 0 bases and J lost 2, with 11 bases in between. This CDR3 has 16 amino acids. In germline, CDR1 is SEHNR, CDR2 FQNEAQ (reference sequence). The CDR3 nucleotides read TGTGCCAGCAGCTTAGCCCAAAACCCCACCTACAATGAGCAGTTCTTC. The encoded protein is CASSLAQNPTYNEQFF.

This chain joins TRBV19 and TRBJ1-1, with 7 bases lining up with TRBD1. CDR1 and CDR2 (germline): LNHDA, SQIVND (reference sequence). The V segment lost 6 bases and the J segment 0 bases; nucleotides outside the gene matches: 4. The length of the CDR3 is 14 residues. The CDR3 DNA is TGTGCCAGTAGAAACACAGGGGTGAACACTGAAGCTTTCTTT. Its translation is CASRNTGVNTEAFF. The full variable domain, its missing parts supplied by reference TRBV19 and TRBJ1-1, is DGGITQSPKYLFRKEGQNVTLSCEQNLNHDAMYWYRQDPGQGLRLIYYSQIVNDFQKGDIAEGYSVSREKKESFPLTVTSAQKNPTAFYLCASRNTGVNTEAFFGQGTRLTVV.

This clonotype was counted ten times or more. The chain carries TRBV7-3 and TRBJ2-3; tentative D call: TRBD2 (6 bases). The germline V gene has CDR1 SGHTA and CDR2 FQGTGA. The CDR3 contains 16 residues. Deletions cut 3 bases from V and 0 bases from J, with 13 bases between. CDR3 coding DNA: TGTGCCAGCAGCTTCGGGACTGCCTCTAGCACAGATACGCAGTATTTT. This codes for CASSFGTASSTDTQYF.

This clonotype turned up a few times. The chain recombines TRBV28 with TRBJ2-1; TRBD2 matches 10 bases. Germline loops: CDR1 MDHEN, CDR2 SYDVKM. Trimming at V came to 6 bases and at J to 7 bases, leaving 9 bases not matched to a gene. The CDR3 is 15 residues long. CDR3 bases: TGTGCCAGCAGCCAAGCGGGAGGGCCCAGAAATGAGCAGTTCTTC. The encoded protein is CASSQAGGPRNEQFF.

Ten or more counts support this clonotype. V and J are TRBV28 and TRBJ1-6; weak D call: TRBD1 (6 bases). V was trimmed by 4 bases and J by 0 bases, leaving 13 bases between them. Germline CDR1 reads MDHEN; CDR2 reads SYDVKM. The CDR3 has 17 amino acids. This CDR3 is CASSSQQGSSYNSPLHF. The CDR3 nucleotides are TGTGCCAGCAGTTCCCAACAGGGAAGCTCCTATAATTCACCCCTCCACTTT.